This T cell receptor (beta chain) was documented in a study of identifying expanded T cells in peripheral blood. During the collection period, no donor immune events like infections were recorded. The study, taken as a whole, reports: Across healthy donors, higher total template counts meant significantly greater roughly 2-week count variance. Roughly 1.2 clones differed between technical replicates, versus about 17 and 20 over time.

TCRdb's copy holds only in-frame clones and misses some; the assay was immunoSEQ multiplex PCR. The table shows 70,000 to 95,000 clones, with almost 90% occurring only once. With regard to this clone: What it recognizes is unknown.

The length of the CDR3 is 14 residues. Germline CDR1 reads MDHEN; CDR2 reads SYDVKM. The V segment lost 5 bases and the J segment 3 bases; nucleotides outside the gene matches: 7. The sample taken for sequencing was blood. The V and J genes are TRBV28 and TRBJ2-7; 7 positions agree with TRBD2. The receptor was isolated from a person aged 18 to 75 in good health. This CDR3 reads CASSKVGEGYEQYF. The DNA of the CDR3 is TGTGCCAGCAGTAAGGTGGGGGAGGGCTACGAGCAGTACTTC.